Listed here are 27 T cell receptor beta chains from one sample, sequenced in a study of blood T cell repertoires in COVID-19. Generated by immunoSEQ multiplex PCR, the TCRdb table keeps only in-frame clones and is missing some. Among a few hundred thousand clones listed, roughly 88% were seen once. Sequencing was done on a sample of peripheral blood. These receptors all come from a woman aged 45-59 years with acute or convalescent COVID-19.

This CDR3 is CASSWGWGLDSYEQYF. CDR3 DNA: TGTGCCAGCAGCTGGGGTTGGGGACTAGATTCCTACGAGCAGTACTTC. The chain has TRBV7-2 and TRBJ2-7; 8 positions match TRBD2. This CDR3 region has 16 residues. With 4 bases clipped from V and 1 base from J, the junction kept 9 bases outside the gene matches. CDR1 SGHTA and CDR2 FQGNSA come from the germline V gene.

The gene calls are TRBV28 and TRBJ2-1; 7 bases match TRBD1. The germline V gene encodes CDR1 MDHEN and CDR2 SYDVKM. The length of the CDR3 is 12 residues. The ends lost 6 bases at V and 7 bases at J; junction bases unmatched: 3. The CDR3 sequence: CASRLGQNEQFF. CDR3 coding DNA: TGTGCCAGCAGACTGGGACAGAATGAGCAGTTCTTC.

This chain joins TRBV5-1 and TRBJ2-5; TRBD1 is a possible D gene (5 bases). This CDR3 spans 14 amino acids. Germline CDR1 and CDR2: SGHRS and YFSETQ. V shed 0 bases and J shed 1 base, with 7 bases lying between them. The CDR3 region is CASSLGQIQETQYF. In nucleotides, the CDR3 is TGCGCCAGCAGCTTGGGACAGATCCAAGAGACCCAGTACTTC.

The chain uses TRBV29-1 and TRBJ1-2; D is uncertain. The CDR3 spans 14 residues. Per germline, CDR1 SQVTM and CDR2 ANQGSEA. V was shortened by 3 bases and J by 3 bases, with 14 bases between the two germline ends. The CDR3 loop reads CSVETASRDYGYTF. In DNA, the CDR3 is TGCAGCGTTGAGACGGCCTCACGGGACTATGGCTACACCTTC.

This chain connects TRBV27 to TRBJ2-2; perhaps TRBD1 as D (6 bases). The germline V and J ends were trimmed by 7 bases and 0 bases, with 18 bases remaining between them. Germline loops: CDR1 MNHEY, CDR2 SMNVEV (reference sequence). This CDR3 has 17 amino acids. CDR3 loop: CASNLPPGTTNTGELFF. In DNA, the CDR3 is TGTGCCAGCAACCTCCCTCCCGGGACAACGAACACCGGGGAGCTGTTTTTT.

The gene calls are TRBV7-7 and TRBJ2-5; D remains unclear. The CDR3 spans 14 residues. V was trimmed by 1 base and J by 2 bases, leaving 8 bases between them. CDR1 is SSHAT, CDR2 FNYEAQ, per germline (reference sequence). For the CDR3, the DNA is TGTGCCAGCAGCTTAGTAGGCAGGCAAGAGACCCAGTACTTC. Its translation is CASSLVGRQETQYF. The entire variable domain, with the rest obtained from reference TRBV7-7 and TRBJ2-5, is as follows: GAGVSQSPRYKVTKRGQDVTLRCDPISSHATLYWYQQALGQGPEFLTYFNYEAQPDKSGLPSDRFSAERPEGSISTLTIQRTEQRDSAMYRCASSLVGRQETQYFGPGTRLLVL.

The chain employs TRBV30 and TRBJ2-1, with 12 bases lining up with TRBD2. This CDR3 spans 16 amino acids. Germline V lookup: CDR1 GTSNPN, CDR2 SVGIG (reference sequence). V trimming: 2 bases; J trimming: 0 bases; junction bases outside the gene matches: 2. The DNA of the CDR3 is TGTGCCTGGAGTCTAGCGGGAGGGAGCTCCTACAATGAGCAGTTCTTC. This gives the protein CAWSLAGGSSYNEQFF.

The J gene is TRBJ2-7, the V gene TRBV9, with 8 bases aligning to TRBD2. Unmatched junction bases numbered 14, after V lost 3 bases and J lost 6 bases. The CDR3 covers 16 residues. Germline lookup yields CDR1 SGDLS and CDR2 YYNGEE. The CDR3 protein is CASSARAGGLAAEQYF. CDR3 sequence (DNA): TGTGCCAGCAGCGCCCGTGCGGGGGGCTTGGCTGCCGAGCAGTACTTC.

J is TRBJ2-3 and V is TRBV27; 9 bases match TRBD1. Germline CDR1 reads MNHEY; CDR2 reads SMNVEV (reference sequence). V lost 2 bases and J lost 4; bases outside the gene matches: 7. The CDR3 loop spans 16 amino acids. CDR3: CASSLRWTGDSDTQYF. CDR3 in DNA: TGTGCCAGCAGTTTACGCTGGACAGGGGATTCAGATACGCAGTATTTT.

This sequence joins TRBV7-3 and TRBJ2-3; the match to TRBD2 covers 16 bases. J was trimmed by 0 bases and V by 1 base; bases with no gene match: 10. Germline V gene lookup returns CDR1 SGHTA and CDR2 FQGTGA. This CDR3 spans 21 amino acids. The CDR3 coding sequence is TGTGCCAGCAGCTTAAACCCGGGACTAGCGGGAGGGCGGGGGAGCACAGATACGCAGTATTTT. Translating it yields CASSLNPGLAGGRGSTDTQYF.

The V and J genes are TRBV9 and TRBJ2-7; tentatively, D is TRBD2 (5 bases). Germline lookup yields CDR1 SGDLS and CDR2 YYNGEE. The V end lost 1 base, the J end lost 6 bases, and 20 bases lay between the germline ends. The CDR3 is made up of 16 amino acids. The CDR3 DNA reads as TGTGCCAGCAGCGTAAAATCCATTACCGGGATAGGCGAGCAGTACTTC. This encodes CASSVKSITGIGEQYF.

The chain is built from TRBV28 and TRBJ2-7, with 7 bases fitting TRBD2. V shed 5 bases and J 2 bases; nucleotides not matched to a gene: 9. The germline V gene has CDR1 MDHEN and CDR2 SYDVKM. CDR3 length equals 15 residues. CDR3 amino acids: CASSPGAGRTYEQYF. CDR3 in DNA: TGTGCCAGCAGTCCAGGAGCGGGACGCACCTACGAGCAGTACTTC.

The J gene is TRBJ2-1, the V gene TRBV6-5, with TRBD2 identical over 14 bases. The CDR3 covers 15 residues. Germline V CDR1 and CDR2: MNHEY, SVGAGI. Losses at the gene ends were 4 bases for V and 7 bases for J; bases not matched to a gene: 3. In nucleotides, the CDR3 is TGTGCCAGCAGTTCTCGGACTAGCGGGAGGAATGAGCAGTTCTTC. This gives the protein CASSSRTSGRNEQFF.

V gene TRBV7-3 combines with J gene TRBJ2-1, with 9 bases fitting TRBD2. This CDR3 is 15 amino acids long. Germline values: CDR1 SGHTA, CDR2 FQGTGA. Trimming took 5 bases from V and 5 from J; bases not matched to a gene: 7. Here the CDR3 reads CASSPTQRGDNEQFF. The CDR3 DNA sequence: TGTGCCAGCAGCCCAACCCAGCGGGGGGACAATGAGCAGTTCTTC.

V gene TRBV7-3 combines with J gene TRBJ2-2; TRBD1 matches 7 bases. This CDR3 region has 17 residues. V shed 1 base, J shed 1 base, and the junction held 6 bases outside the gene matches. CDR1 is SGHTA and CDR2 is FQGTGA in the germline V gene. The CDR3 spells CASSLIGRQGNTGELFF. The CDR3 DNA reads TGTGCCAGCAGCTTAATCGGTCGACAGGGGAACACCGGGGAGCTGTTTTTT.

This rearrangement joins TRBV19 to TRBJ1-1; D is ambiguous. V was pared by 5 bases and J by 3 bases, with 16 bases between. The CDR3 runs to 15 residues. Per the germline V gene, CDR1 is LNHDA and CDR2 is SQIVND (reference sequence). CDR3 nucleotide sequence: TGTGCCAGTAGTGCCTGGTCTCTAACGGACACTGAAGCTTTCTTT. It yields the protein CASSAWSLTDTEAFF.

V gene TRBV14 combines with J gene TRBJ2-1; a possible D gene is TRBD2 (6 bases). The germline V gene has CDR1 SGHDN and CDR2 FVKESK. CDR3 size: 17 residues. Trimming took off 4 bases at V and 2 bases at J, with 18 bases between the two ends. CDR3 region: CASSRILREYTYNEQFF. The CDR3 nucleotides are TGTGCCAGCAGCCGAATCCTACGGGAGTATACCTACAATGAGCAGTTCTTC.

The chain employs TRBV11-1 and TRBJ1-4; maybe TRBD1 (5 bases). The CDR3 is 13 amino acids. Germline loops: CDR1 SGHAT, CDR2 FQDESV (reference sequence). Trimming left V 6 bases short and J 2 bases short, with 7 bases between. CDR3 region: CASRKGTNEKLFF. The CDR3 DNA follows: TGTGCCAGCAGAAAGGGGACTAATGAAAAACTGTTTTTT.

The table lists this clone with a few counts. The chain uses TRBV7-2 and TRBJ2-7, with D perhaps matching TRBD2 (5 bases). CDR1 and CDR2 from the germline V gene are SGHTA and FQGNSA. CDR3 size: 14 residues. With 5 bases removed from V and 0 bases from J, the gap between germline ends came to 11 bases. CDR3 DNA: TGTGCCAGCAGCCACTATACTAGCTCCTACGAGCAGTACTTC. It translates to CASSHYTSSYEQYF.

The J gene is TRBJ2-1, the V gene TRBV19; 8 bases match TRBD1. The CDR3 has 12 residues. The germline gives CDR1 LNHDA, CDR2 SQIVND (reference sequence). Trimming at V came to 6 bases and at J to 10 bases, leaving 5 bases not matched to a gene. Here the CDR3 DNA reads TGTGCCAGTAGGGACAGGGAGAACGAGCAGTTCTTC. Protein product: CASRDRENEQFF. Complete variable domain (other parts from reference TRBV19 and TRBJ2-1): DGGITQSPKYLFRKEGQNVTLSCEQNLNHDAMYWYRQDPGQGLRLIYYSQIVNDFQKGDIAEGYSVSREKKESFPLTVTSAQKNPTAFYLCASRDRENEQFFGPGTRLTVL.

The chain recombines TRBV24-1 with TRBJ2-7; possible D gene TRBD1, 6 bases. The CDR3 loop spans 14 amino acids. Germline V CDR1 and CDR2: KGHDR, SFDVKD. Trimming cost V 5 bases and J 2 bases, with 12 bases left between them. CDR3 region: CATSVWDKPYEQYF. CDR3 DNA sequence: TGTGCCACCAGTGTTTGGGACAAACCCTACGAGCAGTACTTC.

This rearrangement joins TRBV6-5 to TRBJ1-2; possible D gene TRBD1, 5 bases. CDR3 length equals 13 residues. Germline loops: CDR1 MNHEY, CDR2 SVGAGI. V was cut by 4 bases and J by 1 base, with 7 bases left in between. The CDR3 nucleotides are TGTGCCAGCAGTTTCGACAGTAACTATGGCTACACCTTC. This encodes CASSFDSNYGYTF.

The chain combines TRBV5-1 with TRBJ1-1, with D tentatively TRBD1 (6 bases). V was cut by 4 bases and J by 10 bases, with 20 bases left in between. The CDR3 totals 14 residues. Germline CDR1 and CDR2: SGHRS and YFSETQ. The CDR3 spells CASSPRSKTGGAFF. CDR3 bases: TGCGCCAGCAGCCCACGATCAAAGACAGGAGGAGCTTTCTTT.

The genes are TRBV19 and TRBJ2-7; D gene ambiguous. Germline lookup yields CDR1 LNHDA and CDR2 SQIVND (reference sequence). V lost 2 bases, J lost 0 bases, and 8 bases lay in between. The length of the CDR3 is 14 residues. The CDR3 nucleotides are TGTGCCAGTAGTATACAGGTTAGCTCCTACGAGCAGTACTTC. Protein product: CASSIQVSSYEQYF.

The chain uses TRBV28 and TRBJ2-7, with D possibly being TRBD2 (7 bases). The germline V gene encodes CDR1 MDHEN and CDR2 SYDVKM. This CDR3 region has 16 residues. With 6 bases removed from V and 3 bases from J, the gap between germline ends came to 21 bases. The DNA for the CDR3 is TGTGCCAGCAGCTTGTCGGTTAGGGAGGGGGTCTACGAGCAGTACTTC. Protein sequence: CASSLSVREGVYEQYF.

CDR3 DNA sequence: TGTGCCAGCAGCTTCCCGACAGGCCGGCGGGAAAAACTGTTTTTT. The encoded protein is CASSFPTGRREKLFF. The chain carries TRBV7-9 and TRBJ1-4; tentative D call: TRBD1 (6 bases). This CDR3 is 15 amino acids long. Germline V gene sequence: CDR1 SEHNR, CDR2 FQNEAQ (reference sequence). Trimming cost V 3 bases and J 8 bases, with 16 bases left between them.

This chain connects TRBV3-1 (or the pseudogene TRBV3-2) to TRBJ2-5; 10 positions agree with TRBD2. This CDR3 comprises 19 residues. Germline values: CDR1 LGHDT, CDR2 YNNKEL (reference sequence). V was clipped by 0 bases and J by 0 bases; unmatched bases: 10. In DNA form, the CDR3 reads TGTGCCAGCAGCCAAGATCCCCCAACTAGCGGGACCCACCAAGAGACCCAGTACTTC. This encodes CASSQDPPTSGTHQETQYF.